The 5 T cell receptor beta chains below come from one sample, sequenced in a study of blood T cell repertoires in COVID-19. Assay: immunoSEQ multiplex PCR; the TCRdb copy retains only in-frame clones and omits some. There are 14,000 to 15,000 clones in the sample; about 78% occur only once, and approximately 14% lies in the top ten. The specimen was peripheral blood. The receptor set was obtained from a human donor in a cohort sampled during active COVID-19.

J is TRBJ1-1 and V is TRBV7-2; D ambiguous. The CDR3 length is 13 residues. Germline lookup yields CDR1 SGHTA and CDR2 FQGNSA. The V gene lost 1 base and the J gene lost 3 bases, with 6 bases spanning the gap. CDR3: CASSLVLDTEAFF. CDR3 bases: TGTGCCAGCAGCTTAGTTCTAGACACTGAAGCTTTCTTT.

This clone was counted between two and nine times. The rearrangement links TRBV7-7 to TRBJ2-2; D ambiguous. V gave up 5 bases and J gave up 4 bases, with 11 bases separating them. Germline V CDR1 and CDR2: SSHAT, FNYEAQ (reference sequence). CDR3 length: 14 amino acids. Here the CDR3 reads CASSPPGGTGELFF. CDR3 DNA sequence: TGTGCCAGCAGCCCCCCCGGCGGCACCGGGGAGCTGTTTTTT.

CDR3 DNA sequence: TGTGCCAGCGGGAGGGTCGGTGGGACCGGGGAGCTGTTTTTT. Translation: CASGRVGGTGELFF. The J gene is TRBJ2-2, the V gene TRBV6-4; 7 nucleotides line up with TRBD2. With 8 bases clipped from V and 5 bases from J, the junction kept 8 bases outside the gene matches. Germline V CDR1 and CDR2: MRHNA, SNTAGT. CDR3 length equals 14 residues.

CDR3 loop: CAISESGQGTEAFF. DNA for the CDR3: TGTGCCATCAGTGAGTCGGGACAGGGGACTGAAGCTTTCTTT. V is TRBV10-3 and J is TRBJ1-1, with 10 bases identical to TRBD1. Trimming removed 0 bases from V and 5 bases from J; junction bases left unmatched: 0. CDR1 ENHRY and CDR2 SYGVKD come from the germline V gene. The CDR3 spans 14 residues.

The chain uses TRBV19 and TRBJ2-2, with D possibly TRBD2 on 5 matching bases. The germline V gene encodes CDR1 LNHDA and CDR2 SQIVND (reference sequence). The CDR3 runs to 13 residues. With 1 base removed from V and 8 bases from J, the gap between germline ends came to 8 bases. The CDR3 spells CASSIGRIGELFF. CDR3 DNA: TGTGCCAGTAGTATAGGGAGGATTGGGGAGCTGTTTTTT.